What follows describes a single T cell receptor (beta chain). Its antigen is unidentified. These data originate in a study of T cell responses to AZD1222 COVID-19 vaccine. Findings and caveats of the study: A rise in Spike-specific TCR breadth and depth followed two AZD1222 doses. A reported finding is that nearly half of spike-specific TCRs target unmutated variant regions. Samples come after the peak T cell response, not at day 14. Possibly, clonal diversity was underestimated; donors were largely white British and included more females.

The length of the CDR3 is 16 residues. Per the germline V gene, CDR1 is KGHSH and CDR2 is LQKENI. The V and J ends lost 6 bases and 3 bases, in that order; junction bases with no gene match: 9. Libraries were prepared by immunoSEQ multiplex PCR; TCRdb keeps only in-frame clonotypes and omits some of them. Among 200,000 or so clones listed, approximately 94% were seen once. This sample comprised peripheral blood, obtained 28 days after the second AZD1222 dose. This rearrangement joins TRBV18 to TRBJ1-5; 9 positions agree with TRBD1. The TCR originated in an adult who received the AZD1222 COVID-19 vaccine. The CDR3 nucleotides are TGTGCCAGCTCCCCGGGACAGGGTTTGAACAATCAGCCCCAGCATTTT. Encoded protein: CASSPGQGLNNQPQHF.